This passage covers 29 T cell receptor beta chains from one sample sequenced in a study of T cell repertoires in cytomegalovirus infection. In TCRdb, the reads were re-called with MiXCR into one record per CDR3 protein. Of about 180,000 distinct CDR3 sequences detected, roughly a sixth appear once; the ten largest clones hold about 23%. Sequencing input: CD8+ T cells from PBMCs. These receptors were collected from a human donor in good health (CMV status not recorded). Some clones in this sample may be carry-over from other donors' samples.

The rearrangement uses TRBV6-5 and TRBJ1-2; D gene unclear. The V gene's germline CDR1 is MNHEY and CDR2 SVGAGI. Trimming removed 5 bases at V and 8 bases at J, with 21 bases between. The CDR3 covers 15 residues. Here the CDR3 reads CASSLGRAPMGGYTF. In DNA, the CDR3 is TGTGCCAGCAGTCTTGGACGAGCCCCCATGGGGGGCTACACCTTC.

This chain uses TRBV29-1 with TRBJ2-1; D not certain. The CDR3 runs 12 residues. Germline lookup yields CDR1 SQVTM and CDR2 ANQGSEA. The CDR3 protein is CARLGLYNEQFF. CDR3 coding DNA: TGCGCCCGACTTGGGCTCTACAATGAGCAGTTCTTC.

This clonotype came up a few times. The chain employs TRBV13 and TRBJ1-2, with 9 bases lining up with TRBD1. V lost 5 bases and J lost 8; bases outside the gene matches: 6. This CDR3 comprises 13 residues. Germline values: CDR1 PRHDT, CDR2 FYEKMQ (reference sequence). CDR3 in amino acids: CASSRQGVEGYTF. The CDR3 DNA reads as TGTGCCAGCAGCCGACAGGGGGTAGAGGGCTACACCTTC.

The chain combines TRBV12-3 or TRBV12-4 with TRBJ2-1; D is unresolved. This CDR3 spans 13 amino acids. The germline V and J ends were trimmed by 3 bases and 10 bases, with 13 bases remaining between them. The CDR3: CASSFEVLREQFF. CDR3 sequence (DNA): TGTGCCAGCAGTTTTGAGGTTCTACGAGAGCAGTTCTTC.

The rearrangement joins TRBV20-1 to TRBJ2-5; 12 bases map to TRBD1. The V gene end was trimmed by 1 base and the J gene end by 5 bases; junction bases not matched to a gene: 8. This CDR3 has 16 residues. In germline, CDR1 is DFQATT, CDR2 SNEGSKA (reference sequence). The CDR3 here is CSARAFRDRGRETQYF. The CDR3 coding sequence is TGCAGTGCTAGAGCCTTCCGGGACAGGGGGCGTGAGACCCAGTACTTC.

V gene TRBV12-3 or TRBV12-4 combines with J gene TRBJ2-3; no clear D gene. V gave up 1 base and J gave up 2 bases, with 7 bases separating them. This CDR3 region has 14 residues. The CDR3 DNA sequence: TGTGCCAGCAGTTTAGTTTCTCACACAGATACGCAGTATTTT. Amino acid sequence: CASSLVSHTDTQYF.

V is TRBV7-2 and J is TRBJ1-1, with 8 bases that match TRBD1. Trimming removed 3 bases from V and 3 bases from J; junction bases left unmatched: 9. Germline V CDR1 and CDR2: SGHTA, FQGNSA. The CDR3 length is 16 residues. The CDR3 loop is CASSFRQGLMDTEAFF. As DNA, the CDR3 is TGTGCCAGCAGCTTCCGACAGGGGTTAATGGACACTGAAGCTTTCTTT.

The DNA for the CDR3 is TGTGCCAGCAGCCAAGGGCGGTTACGAGGCCACGAGCAGTACTTC. Translation: CASSQGRLRGHEQYF. The rearrangement uses TRBV14 and TRBJ2-7; D ambiguous. Trimming left V 1 base short and J 5 bases short, with 15 bases between. Per the germline V gene, CDR1 is SGHDN and CDR2 is FVKESK. There are 15 residues in the CDR3.

This clonotype occurred a few times. The rearrangement links TRBV5-1 to TRBJ2-2; the D gene is possibly TRBD1 (6 bases). CDR1 and CDR2 (germline): SGHRS, YFSETQ. CDR3 length: 17 residues. The V end lost 5 bases, the J end lost 1 base, and 18 bases lay between the germline ends. This CDR3 reads CASRNLGRTENTGELFF. CDR3 nucleotide sequence: TGCGCCAGCAGGAATTTGGGTAGGACAGAGAACACCGGGGAGCTGTTTTTT.

This clonotype has a handful of counts. The V and J genes are TRBV11-2 and TRBJ1-3; D uncertain. V shed 4 bases and J shed 0 bases, with 13 bases lying between them. CDR1 SGHAT and CDR2 FQNNGV come from the germline V gene. There are 16 residues in the CDR3. For the CDR3, the DNA is TGTGCCAGCAGCTCTGGACCGCTGCCCTCTGGAAACACCATATATTTT. It is translated as CASSSGPLPSGNTIYF.

The chain combines TRBV4-2 with TRBJ2-2; 7 nucleotides match TRBD1. V shed 0 bases, J shed 1 base, and the junction held 5 bases outside the gene matches. The CDR3 covers 17 residues. Looked up from germline, CDR1 is LGHNA and CDR2 is YNFKEQ. The CDR3 region is CASSQDLTGENTGELFF. The DNA of the CDR3 is TGTGCCAGCAGCCAAGATCTAACAGGGGAGAACACCGGGGAGCTGTTTTTT.

The chain joins TRBV11-2 to TRBJ2-1; D may match TRBD1 or TRBD2 (5 bases each). Germline V gene sequence: CDR1 SGHAT, CDR2 FQNNGV. CDR3 length equals 17 residues. Trimming took 2 bases from V and 0 from J, leaving 14 bases between them. As DNA, the CDR3 is TGTGCCAGCAGCTTAACGGGACGGTTAAGCTCCTACAATGAGCAGTTCTTC. Protein product: CASSLTGRLSSYNEQFF. Full variable domain (rest looked up from reference TRBV11-2 and TRBJ2-1): EAGVAQSPRYKIIEKRQSVAFWCNPISGHATLYWYQQILGQGPKLLIQFQNNGVVDDSQLPKDRFSAERLKGVDSTLKIQPAKLEDSAVYLCASSLTGRLSSYNEQFFGPGTRLTVL.

This clonotype is a singleton in its sample. Here the CDR3 reads CSATGGGTEAFF. In DNA form, the CDR3 reads TGCAGTGCTACAGGGGGGGGCACTGAAGCTTTCTTT. This chain links TRBV20-1 with TRBJ1-1; TRBD1 matches at 7 bases. The V segment lost 4 bases and the J segment 4 bases; nucleotides outside the gene matches: 3. The CDR3 runs to 12 residues. The V gene's germline CDR1 is DFQATT and CDR2 SNEGSKA (reference sequence).

The chain employs TRBV7-9 and TRBJ2-2; no definite D call. There are 14 residues in the CDR3. V lost 4 bases and J lost 1, with 7 bases in between. The germline V gene has CDR1 SEHNR and CDR2 FQNEAQ (reference sequence). The CDR3 sequence: CASSSDLNTGELFF. The CDR3, as DNA: TGTGCCAGCAGCTCAGACTTGAACACCGGGGAGCTGTTTTTT. The variable domain in full, completed from reference TRBV7-9 and TRBJ2-2, reads DTGVSQNPRHKITKRGQNVTFRCDPISEHNRLYWYRQTLGQGPEFLTYFQNEAQLEKSRLLSDRFSAERPKGSFSTLEIQRTEQGDSAMYLCASSSDLNTGELFFGEGSRLTVL.

This sequence joins TRBV4-1 and TRBJ1-1, with 10 bases fitting TRBD1. Per the germline V gene, CDR1 is MGHRA and CDR2 is YSYEKL. This CDR3 comprises 17 residues. Losses at the gene ends were 4 bases for V and 0 bases for J; bases not matched to a gene: 8. The CDR3 reads CASSRPGQGFLNTEAFF. CDR3 nucleotides: TGCGCCAGCAGCCGCCCGGGACAGGGGTTTTTGAACACTGAAGCTTTCTTT.

This clonotype has more than one count but fewer than ten. The chain carries TRBV2 and TRBJ2-7, with no clear D. Looked up from germline, CDR1 is SNHLY and CDR2 is FYNNEI. V was cut by 0 bases and J by 5 bases, with 17 bases left in between. The CDR3 has 16 amino acids. The CDR3 spells CASSEAPAQIDHEQYF. The CDR3 nucleotides read TGTGCCAGCAGTGAAGCCCCGGCACAGATCGACCACGAGCAGTACTTC.

This clonotype was found a few times. V gene TRBV12-3 or TRBV12-4 combines with J gene TRBJ1-1; perhaps TRBD1 as D (5 bases). Trimming left V 5 bases short and J 3 bases short, with 16 bases between. This CDR3 is built from 15 residues. This CDR3 reads CASSRGERLYTEAFF. The CDR3 coding sequence is TGTGCCAGCAGTCGGGGGGAAAGACTCTACACTGAAGCTTTCTTT.

This sequence joins TRBV12-3 or TRBV12-4 and TRBJ2-1; D not certain. CDR3 size: 13 residues. Trimming left V 4 bases short and J 7 bases short, with 11 bases between. The CDR3 DNA sequence: TGTGCCAGCAGTTGGCTGCCGGAGAATGAGCAGTTCTTC. Translated, it gives CASSWLPENEQFF.

V usage is TRBV7-6 and J usage is TRBJ2-2; 12 nucleotides line up with TRBD2. CDR1 is SGHVS and CDR2 is FNYEAQ in the germline V gene. Unmatched junction bases numbered 3, after V lost 4 bases and J lost 0 bases. The CDR3 loop spans 17 amino acids. DNA of the CDR3: TGTGCCAGCAGCTCAAGGACTAGCGGGGCGAACACCGGGGAGCTGTTTTTT. Its translation: CASSSRTSGANTGELFF.

The chain joins TRBV9 to TRBJ1-4; D is uncertain. V shed 2 bases and J shed 6 bases, with 5 bases lying between them. The germline gives CDR1 SGDLS, CDR2 YYNGEE. The CDR3 is made up of 12 amino acids. The CDR3 protein is CASSVGDEKLFF. CDR3 bases: TGTGCCAGCAGCGTTGGAGATGAAAAACTGTTTTTT.

This clonotype was seen a handful of times. This rearrangement joins TRBV7-2 to TRBJ1-3, with D unclear. CDR3 size: 15 residues. CDR1 SGHTA and CDR2 FQGNSA come from the germline V gene. V lost 5 bases and J 0 bases, leaving 11 bases between the germline ends. The CDR3 DNA follows: TGTGCCAGCAGCCTTTACGGGAGCTCTGGAAACACCATATATTTT. Protein product: CASSLYGSSGNTIYF.

This clonotype was found a few times. The chain combines TRBV7-6 with TRBJ2-3; 7 bases align to TRBD2. Germline V gene lookup returns CDR1 SGHVS and CDR2 FNYEAQ. The CDR3 runs 16 residues. V was pared by 1 base and J by 0 bases, with 4 bases of the junction left unmatched. CDR3 DNA: TGTGCCAGCAGCTTAGTTTGGGGGGGGAGCACAGATACGCAGTATTTT. Its translation: CASSLVWGGSTDTQYF.

The chain links TRBV7-2 to TRBJ2-7, with TRBD1 identical over 7 bases. The CDR3 has 12 amino acids. Germline V gene data show CDR1 as SGHTA and CDR2 as FQGNSA. Losses at the gene ends were 4 bases for V and 4 bases for J; bases not matched to a gene: 1. The CDR3 spells CASSYRGYEQYF. CDR3 sequence (DNA): TGTGCCAGCAGCTACAGGGGTTACGAGCAGTACTTC.

This chain links TRBV11-2 with TRBJ2-6; D is perhaps TRBD2 (5 bases). Germline lookup yields CDR1 SGHAT and CDR2 FQNNGV. V was shortened by 6 bases and J by 9 bases, with 21 bases between the two germline ends. The CDR3 length is 16 residues. CDR3 amino acids: CASRRRDVPRNNVLTF. As DNA, the CDR3 is TGTGCCAGCAGGCGCCGGGATGTACCTCGCAACAACGTCCTGACTTTC.

The gene calls are TRBV5-5 and TRBJ2-3; unclear D gene. Germline assignment: CDR1 SGHKS and CDR2 YYEKEE (reference sequence). CDR3 size: 17 residues. The ends were cut back, 4 bases at V and 0 bases at J, with 18 bases in the middle. CDR3 sequence (DNA): TGTGCCAGCAGCCCCTATACTACCGTCCGGAGCACAGATACGCAGTATTTT. Its protein is CASSPYTTVRSTDTQYF.

Turning to this clonotype: A much larger clone sits a single nucleotide away, making a read error possible. The rearrangement links TRBV7-9 to TRBJ2-3; 7 nucleotides match TRBD2. In germline, CDR1 is SEHNR, CDR2 FQNEAQ (reference sequence). J was trimmed by 4 bases and V by 3 bases; bases with no gene match: 7. The CDR3 loop spans 15 amino acids. CDR3 DNA sequence: TGTGCCAGCAGCTTCATGACTAGCAGCGCAGATACGCAGTATTTT. This translates into CASSFMTSSADTQYF.

The chain uses TRBV6-1 and TRBJ2-3; tentatively, D is TRBD2 (7 bases). V was cut by 10 bases and J by 0 bases, with 14 bases left in between. The CDR3 runs to 14 residues. The germline V gene has CDR1 MNHNS and CDR2 SASEGT. The CDR3 DNA follows: TGTGCCACGGTAGGGGGGGCTAGCACAGATACGCAGTATTTT. Its translation is CATVGGASTDTQYF.

The chain combines TRBV29-1 with TRBJ1-2; D unclear. The CDR3 is 16 amino acids. The germline V and J ends were trimmed by 5 bases and 6 bases, with 25 bases remaining between them. Germline CDR1 SQVTM, CDR2 ANQGSEA. This CDR3 reads CSVLGIVGAPFNGYTF. CDR3 sequence (DNA): TGCAGCGTTTTGGGGATTGTGGGCGCTCCCTTTAATGGCTACACCTTC.

The chain has TRBV7-2 and TRBJ2-2; the D gene is possibly TRBD1 (5 bases). The CDR3 contains 12 residues. The germline V gene has CDR1 SGHTA and CDR2 FQGNSA. Deletions cut 3 bases from V and 6 bases from J, with 5 bases between. In DNA, the CDR3 is TGTGCCAGCAGCTTCAGGGCCGGGGAGCTGTTTTTT. Translated: CASSFRAGELFF.